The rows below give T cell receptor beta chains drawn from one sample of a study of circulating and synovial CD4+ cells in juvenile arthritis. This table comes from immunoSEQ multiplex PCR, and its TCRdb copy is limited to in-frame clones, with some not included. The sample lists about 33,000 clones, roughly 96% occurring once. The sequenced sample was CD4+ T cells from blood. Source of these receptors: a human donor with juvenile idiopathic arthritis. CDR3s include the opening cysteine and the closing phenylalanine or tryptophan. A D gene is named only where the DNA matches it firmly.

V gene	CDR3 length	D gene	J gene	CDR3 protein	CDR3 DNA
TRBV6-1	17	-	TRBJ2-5	CASSENWVGGYQETQYF	TGTGCCAGCAGTGAAAACTGGGTGGGAGGATACCAAGAGACCCAGTACTTC
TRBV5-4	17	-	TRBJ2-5	CASSLVSREPLQETQYF	TGTGCCAGCAGCTTGGTTAGTCGGGAGCCTCTCCAAGAGACCCAGTACTTC
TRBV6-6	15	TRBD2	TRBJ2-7	CASSYPGGSATEQYF	TGTGCCAGCAGTTACCCCGGCGGGAGCGCTACCGAGCAGTACTTC
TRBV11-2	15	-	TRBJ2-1	CASSLKSRVYNEQFF	TGTGCCAGCAGCTTAAAGTCGCGGGTTTACAATGAGCAGTTCTTC
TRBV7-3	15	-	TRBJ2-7	CASSPARIRPYEQYF	TGTGCCAGCAGCCCAGCCAGGATTAGACCCTACGAGCAGTACTTC
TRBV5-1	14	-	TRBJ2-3	CASSFSGVGDTQYF	TGCGCCAGCAGCTTTTCCGGGGTGGGAGATACGCAGTATTTT
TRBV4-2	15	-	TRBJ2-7	CASSQDSRDGYEQYF	TGTGCCAGCAGCCAAGACTCGCGGGACGGATACGAGCAGTACTTC
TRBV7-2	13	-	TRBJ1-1	CASSKAGGFRAFF	TGTGCCAGCAGCAAAGCGGGGGGGTTCAGAGCTTTCTTT
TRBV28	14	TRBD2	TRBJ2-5	CASSLRGEGETQYF	TGTGCCAGCAGTTTACGGGGGGAAGGAGAGACCCAGTACTTC
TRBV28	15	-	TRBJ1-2	CASSLGGGVSYGYTF	TGTGCCAGCAGTTTGGGTGGAGGGGTCTCCTATGGCTACACCTTC
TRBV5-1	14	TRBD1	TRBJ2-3	CASSPPTGGDTQYF	TGCGCCAGCAGCCCACCCACAGGGGGAGATACGCAGTATTTT
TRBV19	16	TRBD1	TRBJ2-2	CASSPGQGHDTGELFF	TGTGCCAGTAGCCCTGGACAGGGCCACGACACCGGGGAGCTGTTTTTT
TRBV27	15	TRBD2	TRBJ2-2	CASRSSGGAHGELFF	TGTGCCAGCAGATCTAGCGGGGGGGCCCACGGGGAGCTGTTTTTT